The 9 T cell receptor beta chains below were found in one sample sequenced in a study of blood T cell repertoires in COVID-19. Repertoires were generated with immunoSEQ multiplex PCR, while TCRdb's copy carries only in-frame clones and drops some. The sample shows 90,000 or so clones, around 79% of them seen only once. Sequencing was carried out using peripheral blood. The source of these receptors is a human donor in a cohort sampled during active COVID-19.

The chain combines TRBV6-5 with TRBJ2-5; 10 positions agree with TRBD2. Trimming took 5 bases from V and 6 from J; bases not matched to a gene: 9. CDR3 length: 15 amino acids. Germline V gene lookup returns CDR1 MNHEY and CDR2 SVGAGI. CDR3 amino acids: CASSNLASGRQTQYF. CDR3 nucleotides: TGTGCCAGCAGTAACCTGGCTAGCGGGAGACAGACCCAGTACTTC.

V usage is TRBV7-8 and J usage is TRBJ2-7, with 12 bases aligning to TRBD2. Trimming took 2 bases from V and 7 from J; bases not matched to a gene: 12. Germline V lookup: CDR1 SGHVS, CDR2 FQNEAQ. The CDR3 extends over 17 amino acids. In DNA, the CDR3 is TGTGCCAGCAGCTTACGTACTAGCGGGAGGCCGGGAGGAGAGCAGTACTTC. Residues: CASSLRTSGRPGGEQYF. Full variable domain (rest looked up from reference TRBV7-8 and TRBJ2-7): GAGVSQSPRYKVAKRGQDVALRCDPISGHVSLFWYQQALGQGPEFLTYFQNEAQLDKSGLPSDRFFAERPEGSVSTLKIQRTQQEDSAVYLCASSLRTSGRPGGEQYFGPGTRLTVT.

The J gene is TRBJ1-2, the V gene TRBV28; 8 positions match TRBD1. This CDR3 is built from 13 residues. Per the germline V gene, CDR1 is MDHEN and CDR2 is SYDVKM. V shed 8 bases and J 6 bases; nucleotides not matched to a gene: 8. Here the CDR3 DNA reads TGTGCCAGCCAAATGACAGGGGTAGATGGCTACACCTTC. Protein sequence: CASQMTGVDGYTF.

Note on this clone: Other DNA sequences in this sample translate to the same CDR3. The genes are TRBV27 and TRBJ2-1; tentative D call: TRBD2 (6 bases). This CDR3 has 14 residues. Trimming shortened V by 3 bases and J by 0 bases, and 6 bases separated the two germline ends. Germline V lookup: CDR1 MNHEY, CDR2 SMNVEV (reference sequence). The CDR3 sequence: CASSFGGSYNEQFF. CDR3 bases: TGTGCCAGCAGTTTCGGGGGCTCCTACAATGAGCAGTTCTTC.

The V and J genes are TRBV4-2 and TRBJ2-7; 8 bases match TRBD2. The CDR3 spans 17 residues. CDR1 is LGHNA and CDR2 is YNFKEQ in the germline V gene. The V gene end was trimmed by 1 base and the J gene end by 5 bases; junction bases not matched to a gene: 13. CDR3 protein: CASSQGAGGGFGDEQYF. In DNA, the CDR3 is TGTGCCAGCAGCCAAGGCGCCGGGGGGGGTTTCGGCGACGAGCAGTACTTC.

This chain joins TRBV19 and TRBJ1-5; no definite D call. This CDR3 has 13 residues. Trimming removed 3 bases at V and 11 bases at J, with 14 bases between. CDR1 and CDR2 (germline): LNHDA, SQIVND (reference sequence). Here the CDR3 DNA reads TGTGCCAGTAGTATCGGGATTGGCAAGGCCCAGCATTTT. Its translation: CASSIGIGKAQHF.

V is TRBV6-6 and J is TRBJ2-5; no definite D call. CDR1 is MNHNY, CDR2 SVGAGI, per germline (reference sequence). Deletions cut 6 bases from V and 5 bases from J, with 10 bases between. The CDR3 covers 12 residues. The CDR3 DNA is TGTGCCAGCAGAGCTAGTGGCGAGACCCAGTACTTC. It yields the protein CASRASGETQYF.

The rearrangement joins TRBV4-2 to TRBJ2-1; tentatively, D is TRBD2 (6 bases). CDR1 LGHNA and CDR2 YNFKEQ come from the germline V gene. The CDR3 has 16 amino acids. Trimming removed 0 bases at V and 8 bases at J, with 17 bases between. The CDR3 here is CASSQDLTGEGHEQFF. The CDR3 bases are TGTGCCAGCAGCCAAGATCTAACGGGAGAGGGTCATGAGCAGTTCTTC.

This clone has more than one count but fewer than ten. The chain uses TRBV27 and TRBJ2-3, with 11 nucleotides matching TRBD1. Germline V gene sequence: CDR1 MNHEY, CDR2 SMNVEV (reference sequence). V lost 3 bases and J lost 1; bases outside the gene matches: 6. This CDR3 is built from 17 residues. The chain's CDR3 is CASSFSPGQGGTDTQYF. The CDR3 DNA sequence: TGTGCCAGCAGTTTCTCACCGGGACAGGGGGGCACAGATACGCAGTATTTT.